These 30 T cell receptor beta chains were sequenced from one sample in a study of blood T cell repertoires in COVID-19. Profiled with immunoSEQ multiplex PCR; TCRdb holds only in-frame clones, not every one. The sample yields 85,000 to 95,000 clones, 70% to 90% seen once. The sequenced sample consisted of peripheral blood. Receptors originate from a human donor with acute or convalescent COVID-19. The donor label of this sample is uncertain.

This sequence joins TRBV28 and TRBJ1-2; weak D call: TRBD1 (6 bases). V was trimmed by 7 bases and J by 8 bases, leaving 14 bases between them. CDR1 and CDR2 from the germline V gene are MDHEN and SYDVKM. The CDR3 has 12 residues. CDR3 DNA sequence: TGTGCCAGCAAGAACAGGGTATTAGGCTACACCTTC. It translates to CASKNRVLGYTF.

V and J are TRBV7-9 and TRBJ2-1; D gene uncertain. Germline V lookup: CDR1 SEHNR, CDR2 FQNEAQ (reference sequence). Trimming stripped 4 bases from V and 8 bases from J, with 12 bases between. This CDR3 comprises 13 residues. For the CDR3, the DNA is TGTGCCAGCAGCTGGCCGACTGGTTATGAGCAGTTCTTC. Amino acid sequence: CASSWPTGYEQFF.

This rearrangement joins TRBV7-9 to TRBJ1-4; possible D gene TRBD1, 5 bases. CDR3 size: 15 residues. Trimming shortened V by 5 bases and J by 7 bases, and 17 bases separated the two germline ends. Germline V gene lookup returns CDR1 SEHNR and CDR2 FQNEAQ (reference sequence). CDR3 loop: CASSRSPGLSEKLFF. The CDR3 DNA is TGTGCCAGCAGCCGATCACCGGGACTGTCTGAAAAACTGTTTTTT.

This chain links TRBV6-4 with TRBJ2-3, with 13 bases identical to TRBD2. The V and J ends lost 4 bases and 5 bases, in that order; junction bases with no gene match: 6. The CDR3 consists of 16 residues. Germline V gene data show CDR1 as MRHNA and CDR2 as SNTAGT. CDR3 sequence: CASSATSGGRVDTQYF. The CDR3 bases are TGTGCCAGCAGTGCGACTAGCGGGGGGCGAGTAGATACGCAGTATTTT.

V usage is TRBV18 and J usage is TRBJ1-5, with no clear D. V was pared by 5 bases and J by 0 bases, with 8 bases between. Germline values: CDR1 KGHSH, CDR2 LQKENI. CDR3 length equals 14 residues. This CDR3 is CASSETHSNQPQHF. The CDR3 DNA follows: TGTGCCAGCTCAGAAACTCATAGCAATCAGCCCCAGCATTTT. Based on the CDR3 plus reference TRBV18 and TRBJ1-5, the full variable domain is NAGVMQNPRHLVRRRGQEARLRCSPMKGHSHVYWYRQLPEEGLKFMVYLQKENIIDESGMPKERFSAEFPKEGPSILRIQQVVRGDSAAYFCASSETHSNQPQHFGDGTRLSIL.

This chain connects TRBV2 to TRBJ1-4; TRBD1 matches 7 bases. The CDR3 is 15 residues long. Germline loops: CDR1 SNHLY, CDR2 FYNNEI. The V and J ends lost 7 bases and 0 bases, in that order; junction bases with no gene match: 5. The DNA for the CDR3 is TGTGCCAGCACCAGGGACAGCCCAACTAATGAAAAACTGTTTTTT. Protein sequence: CASTRDSPTNEKLFF.

The chain recombines TRBV7-9 with TRBJ2-2; no clear D. CDR1 is SEHNR, CDR2 FQNEAQ, per germline (reference sequence). CDR3 size: 16 residues. Trimming cost V 1 base and J 1 base, with 10 bases left between them. The CDR3 is CASSLVARRNTGELFF. For the CDR3, the DNA is TGTGCCAGCAGCTTAGTCGCCAGAAGGAACACCGGGGAGCTGTTTTTT. The full variable domain, in which reference TRBV7-9 and TRBJ2-2 provide the parts outside the CDR3, is DTGVSQNPRHKITKRGQNVTFRCDPISEHNRLYWYRQTLGQGPEFLTYFQNEAQLEKSRLLSDRFSAERPKGSFSTLEIQRTEQGDSAMYLCASSLVARRNTGELFFGEGSRLTVL.

This chain links TRBV28 with TRBJ1-2; no clear D. Trimming removed 5 bases at V and 5 bases at J, with 18 bases between. CDR3 length: 15 amino acids. CDR1 is MDHEN, CDR2 SYDVKM, per germline. The CDR3 DNA reads as TGTGCCAGCAGTCCCAGCGTCGGCAGAGGTTATGGCTACACCTTC. Translating it yields CASSPSVGRGYGYTF.

This clone showed up just once. The CDR3 bases are TGTGCCAGCAGCGTGGGACTAGCGGGGGGAGCAGATACGCAGTATTTT. It codes for CASSVGLAGGADTQYF. The chain is built from TRBV11-3 and TRBJ2-3; 15 bases fit TRBD2. V gave up 5 bases and J gave up 4 bases; unmatched junction bases: 4. CDR3 length: 16 residues. Germline CDR1 SGHNT, CDR2 YENEEA.

The chain carries TRBV3-1 (or the pseudogene TRBV3-2) and TRBJ2-2; possibly TRBD1 for D (5 bases). V shed 0 bases and J shed 9 bases, with 17 bases lying between them. The CDR3 runs to 16 residues. Per germline, CDR1 LGHDT and CDR2 YNNKEL (reference sequence). In DNA form, the CDR3 reads TGTGCCAGCAGCCAAGATAGTGGGTCAGGGCACCGGGAGCTGTTTTTT. It translates to CASSQDSGSGHRELFF.

This clone was seen a single time. The chain links TRBV7-8 to TRBJ1-1, with D hard to call. Per the germline V gene, CDR1 is SGHVS and CDR2 is FQNEAQ. CDR3 length: 14 amino acids. Trimming pared 7 bases from V and 0 bases from J, leaving 12 bases between. In DNA, the CDR3 is TGTGCCAGCACCAGCGGCGATGTGAACACTGAAGCTTTCTTT. Translating gives CASTSGDVNTEAFF.

The chain joins TRBV3-1 (or the pseudogene TRBV3-2) to TRBJ1-1, with no clear D. This CDR3 spans 12 amino acids. The germline CDR1 and CDR2 sequences are LGHDT and YNNKEL (reference sequence). V gave up 3 bases and J gave up 1 base, with 3 bases separating them. The chain's CDR3 is CASSHKNTEAFF. CDR3 in DNA: TGTGCCAGCAGCCACAAGAACACTGAAGCTTTCTTT.

This clone has just a few counts. The chain employs TRBV29-1 and TRBJ2-7, with 10 nucleotides matching TRBD1. The trim removed 6 bases at V and 3 bases at J, leaving 14 bases unmatched. The CDR3 contains 16 residues. Germline V gene data show CDR1 as SQVTM and CDR2 as ANQGSEA. CDR3 residues: CSVAGTGEIGRYEQYF. CDR3 sequence (DNA): TGCAGCGTGGCCGGGACAGGGGAAATTGGCCGCTACGAGCAGTACTTC.

The rearrangement links TRBV10-3 to TRBJ2-7, with 9 bases lining up with TRBD2. Germline V lookup: CDR1 ENHRY, CDR2 SYGVKD. CDR3 size: 13 residues. The J segment lost 3 bases and the V segment lost 5 bases, leaving 2 bases of the junction unmatched. CDR3 sequence (DNA): TGTGCCATCAGTCTAGCGGGGATCTACGAGCAGTACTTC. This sequence encodes CAISLAGIYEQYF.

V usage is TRBV7-9 and J usage is TRBJ1-4; tentative D call: TRBD1 (6 bases). Trimming stripped 0 bases from V and 4 bases from J, with 9 bases between. In germline, CDR1 is SEHNR, CDR2 FQNEAQ (reference sequence). The CDR3 has 15 residues. The CDR3, as DNA: TGTGCCAGCAGCTTAGCGCAGGGGTTTAATGAAAAACTGTTTTTT. Translating gives CASSLAQGFNEKLFF.

The chain has TRBV7-9 and TRBJ2-5; 8 nucleotides agree with TRBD1. The junction had 12 bases not matched to a gene; V was cut back by 4 bases and J by 5 bases. CDR3 length: 16 amino acids. CDR1 is SEHNR and CDR2 is FQNEAQ in the germline V gene (reference sequence). This chain's CDR3 is CASSSTDRGPAETQYF. CDR3 DNA: TGTGCCAGCAGCTCAACCGACAGGGGTCCGGCGGAGACCCAGTACTTC.

The rearrangement joins TRBV11-2 to TRBJ2-5; D gene ambiguous. The V end lost 5 bases, the J end lost 5 bases, and 9 bases lay between the germline ends. The germline V gene encodes CDR1 SGHAT and CDR2 FQNNGV. CDR3 length: 12 residues. The CDR3 sequence is CASSPAVETQYF. CDR3 coding DNA: TGTGCCAGCAGCCCGGCGGTTGAGACCCAGTACTTC.

The chain combines TRBV2 with TRBJ2-7; 14 bases fit TRBD2. The CDR3 totals 16 residues. The V and J ends lost 4 bases and 1 base, in that order; junction bases with no gene match: 3. Germline V gene lookup returns CDR1 SNHLY and CDR2 FYNNEI. The chain's CDR3 is CASSGLAGGPSYEQYF. Written as DNA, the CDR3 is TGTGCCAGCAGTGGACTAGCGGGGGGGCCGTCCTACGAGCAGTACTTC. Together with reference TRBV2 and TRBJ2-7, the CDR3 gives the full variable domain: EPEVTQTPSHQVTQMGQEVILRCVPISNHLYFYWYRQILGQKVEFLVSFYNNEISEKSEIFDDQFSVERPDGSNFTLKIRSTKLEDSAMYFCASSGLAGGPSYEQYFGPGTRLTVT.

V is TRBV5-4 and J is TRBJ2-5; 14 positions agree with TRBD2. Looked up from germline, CDR1 is SGHNT and CDR2 is YYREEE (reference sequence). The trim removed 4 bases at V and 1 base at J, leaving 3 bases unmatched. This CDR3 is built from 16 residues. CDR3 residues: CASSIGLAGGQETQYF. For the CDR3, the DNA is TGTGCCAGCAGCATAGGACTAGCGGGGGGCCAAGAGACCCAGTACTTC. Full variable domain (rest looked up from reference TRBV5-4 and TRBJ2-5): ETGVTQSPTHLIKTRGQQVTLRCSSQSGHNTVSWYQQALGQGPQFIFQYYREEENGRGNFPPRFSGLQFPNYSSELNVNALELDDSALYLCASSIGLAGGQETQYFGPGTRLLVL.

The J gene is TRBJ2-2, the V gene TRBV9; 8 bases are shared with TRBD2. From germline, CDR1 is SGDLS and CDR2 YYNGEE. The junction had 6 bases not matched to a gene; V was cut back by 0 bases and J by 5 bases. This CDR3 region has 16 residues. CDR3 in DNA: TGTGCCAGCAGCGTAGGGAGCGGGGGAGGAACCGGGGAGCTGTTTTTT. Translating it yields CASSVGSGGGTGELFF.

The chain uses TRBV11-2 and TRBJ1-4, with D hard to call. The CDR3 runs to 13 residues. Per germline, CDR1 SGHAT and CDR2 FQNNGV. The germline V and J ends were trimmed by 8 bases and 3 bases, with 10 bases remaining between them. The CDR3 region is CASQRRANEKLFF. CDR3 bases: TGTGCCAGCCAAAGGCGGGCTAATGAAAAACTGTTTTTT.

For the CDR3, the DNA is TGTGCCAGCAGTCCCGGGACAGGCCTCTATGGCTACACCTTC. Protein product: CASSPGTGLYGYTF. V and J are TRBV28 and TRBJ1-2; 8 bases are a match to TRBD1. The CDR3 runs to 14 residues. Germline CDR1 and CDR2: MDHEN and SYDVKM. J was trimmed by 4 bases and V by 5 bases; bases with no gene match: 6.

The chain links TRBV7-6 to TRBJ2-1; the D gene is possibly TRBD2 (6 bases). With 4 bases removed from V and 8 bases from J, the gap between germline ends came to 18 bases. CDR3 length: 15 residues. Germline V gene sequence: CDR1 SGHVS, CDR2 FNYEAQ. The CDR3 nucleotides are TGTGCCAGCAGCTGGCAGGGACTTACTCGGGATGAGCAGTTCTTC. As protein: CASSWQGLTRDEQFF.

This clone is medium-sized. The chain combines TRBV7-2 with TRBJ2-7; 8 bases match TRBD2. Germline CDR1 SGHTA, CDR2 FQGNSA. CDR3 length: 19 amino acids. J gave up 2 bases and V 3 bases, and 18 bases lay outside the gene matches. The CDR3 protein is CASSFERWASGPPAYEQYF. The DNA of the CDR3 is TGTGCCAGCAGCTTTGAGAGGTGGGCTAGCGGGCCGCCGGCCTACGAGCAGTACTTC. The full variable domain, with the rest looked up from reference TRBV7-2 and TRBJ2-7, is GAGVSQSPSNKVTEKGKDVELRCDPISGHTALYWYRQSLGQGLEFLIYFQGNSAPDKSGLPSDRFSAERTGGSVSTLTIQRTQQEDSAVYLCASSFERWASGPPAYEQYFGPGTRLTVT.

The chain carries TRBV4-1 and TRBJ2-5; D is uncertain. V was clipped by 0 bases and J by 1 base, with 9 bases between them. Germline CDR1 is MGHRA and CDR2 is YSYEKL. The CDR3 has 15 amino acids. The CDR3 is CASSQEPGPQETQYF. Written as DNA, the CDR3 is TGCGCCAGCAGCCAAGAGCCAGGCCCCCAAGAGACCCAGTACTTC.

The chain links TRBV9 to TRBJ2-1; 10 bases match TRBD1. Trimming at V came to 0 bases and at J to 0 bases, leaving 0 bases not matched to a gene. The V gene's germline CDR1 is SGDLS and CDR2 YYNGEE. This CDR3 has 16 amino acids. The CDR3 nucleotides are TGTGCCAGCAGCGTAGGACAGGGGGCCTCCTACAATGAGCAGTTCTTC. This sequence encodes CASSVGQGASYNEQFF.

In this sample, this clone turned up once. V usage is TRBV18 and J usage is TRBJ2-5; TRBD2 matches at 16 bases. V gave up 3 bases and J gave up 0 bases; unmatched junction bases: 16. Looked up from germline, CDR1 is KGHSH and CDR2 is LQKENI. This CDR3 region has 22 residues. CDR3: CASSPGTSGGATGFKYQETQYF. The CDR3 bases are TGTGCCAGCTCACCGGGGACTAGCGGGGGGGCTACAGGGTTTAAGTACCAAGAGACCCAGTACTTC.

The chain joins TRBV7-2 to TRBJ1-5, with D possibly being TRBD1 (6 bases). This CDR3 contains 14 residues. The V end was cut by 3 bases, the J end by 4 bases, with 10 bases between. The germline V gene encodes CDR1 SGHTA and CDR2 FQGNSA. CDR3 residues: CASSFPGENQPQHF. CDR3 sequence (DNA): TGTGCCAGCAGCTTCCCAGGGGAAAATCAGCCCCAGCATTTT.

This chain joins TRBV10-3 and TRBJ1-2, with TRBD1 matching over 9 bases. CDR3 size: 13 residues. V lost 6 bases to trimming and J lost 7 bases; unmatched junction nucleotides: 6. Germline V gene sequence: CDR1 ENHRY, CDR2 SYGVKD. The CDR3, as DNA: TGTGCCATCAGCCGGACAGGGGTGATTGGCTACACCTTC. It encodes CAISRTGVIGYTF.

Concerning this clone itself: Its ends do not fully match the called genes, so a read error is possible. The chain's CDR3 is CASSFATASGDF. The CDR3 DNA sequence: TGTGCCAGCAGTTTTGCAACGGCTTCGGGGGATTTT. The chain recombines TRBV28 with TRBJ2-3, with D possibly TRBD2 on 6 matching bases. The CDR3 spans 12 residues. In germline, CDR1 is MDHEN, CDR2 SYDVKM.